The following is a T cell receptor beta chain sequence with its context. What it recognizes is unknown. V gave up 5 bases and J gave up 5 bases, with 14 bases separating them. The CDR3 runs 14 residues. Germline V CDR1 and CDR2: SSHAT, FNYEAQ (reference sequence). Sequencing used immunoSEQ multiplex PCR; TCRdb keeps in-frame clones, though not all of them. The table includes some 80,000 clones, roughly three quarters detected once. The data were taken from a study of cytotoxic CD8 clonotypes in ibrutinib-treated CLL. As for the study in general: Outcomes included some 24 partial and 2 complete responses; after median about 5.5 years, 14 stayed remitted and about 12 progressed. Study-wide findings and caveats: Clonality measured at baseline exceeded age-matched healthy donors, tracking circulating CD8+ T-cell counts.

The source material was PBMCs, sampled after 12 months of ibrutinib treatment. The rearrangement links TRBV7-7 to TRBJ2-3; D call uncertain. The sequence was collected from a human donor with chronic lymphocytic leukemia. CDR3 nucleotides: TGTGCCAGCAGCCCGCGCGGCCTTGGAGATACGCAGTATTTT. This encodes CASSPRGLGDTQYF.